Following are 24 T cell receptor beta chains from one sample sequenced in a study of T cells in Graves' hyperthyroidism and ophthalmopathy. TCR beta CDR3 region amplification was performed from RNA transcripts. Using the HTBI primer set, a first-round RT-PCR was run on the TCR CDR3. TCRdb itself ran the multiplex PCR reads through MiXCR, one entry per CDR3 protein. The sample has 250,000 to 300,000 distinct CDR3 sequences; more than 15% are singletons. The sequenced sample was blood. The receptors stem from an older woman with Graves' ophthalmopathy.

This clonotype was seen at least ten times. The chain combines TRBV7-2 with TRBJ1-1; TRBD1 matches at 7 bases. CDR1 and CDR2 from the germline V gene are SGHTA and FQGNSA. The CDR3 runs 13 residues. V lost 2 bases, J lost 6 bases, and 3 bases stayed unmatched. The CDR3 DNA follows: TGTGCCAGCAGCTTATACCAGGGGGCTGAAGCTTTCTTT. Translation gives CASSLYQGAEAFF. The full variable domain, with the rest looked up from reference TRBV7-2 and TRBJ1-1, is GAGVSQSPSNKVTEKGKDVELRCDPISGHTALYWYRQSLGQGLEFLIYFQGNSAPDKSGLPSDRFSAERTGGSVSTLTIQRTQQEDSAVYLCASSLYQGAEAFFGQGTRLTVV.

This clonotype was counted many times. CDR3 residues: CASSRLRRSSPSKDRVGQPQHF. In DNA, the CDR3 is TGTGCCAGCAGCCGATTAAGGCGTAGCTCCCCTTCCAAGGACAGGGTCGGTCAGCCCCAGCATTTT. The gene calls are TRBV7-8 and TRBJ1-5; 8 nucleotides line up with TRBD1. CDR1 is SGHVS, CDR2 FQNEAQ, per germline. The CDR3 loop spans 22 amino acids. Losses at the gene ends were 5 bases for V and 6 bases for J; bases not matched to a gene: 30.

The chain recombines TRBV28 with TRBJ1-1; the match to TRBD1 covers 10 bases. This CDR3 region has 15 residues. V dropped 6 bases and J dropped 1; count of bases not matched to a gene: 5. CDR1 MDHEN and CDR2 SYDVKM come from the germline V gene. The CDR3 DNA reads TGTGCCAGCAGACCGACAGGGGGCTGGAACACTGAAGCTTTCTTT. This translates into CASRPTGGWNTEAFF.

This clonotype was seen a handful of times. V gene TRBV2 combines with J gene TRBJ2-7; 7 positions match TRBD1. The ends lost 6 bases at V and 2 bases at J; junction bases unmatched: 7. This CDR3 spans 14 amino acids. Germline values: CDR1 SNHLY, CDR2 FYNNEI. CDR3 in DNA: TGTGCCAGCAGAGAGGGACAGCCTACCTACGAGCAGTACTTC. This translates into CASREGQPTYEQYF.

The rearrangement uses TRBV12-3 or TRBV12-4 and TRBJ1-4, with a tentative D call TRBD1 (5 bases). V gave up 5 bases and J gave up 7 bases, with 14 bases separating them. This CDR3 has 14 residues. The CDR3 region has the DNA TGTGCCAGCAGTCGACAGCCGAGGATTGAAAAACTGTTTTTT. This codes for CASSRQPRIEKLFF.

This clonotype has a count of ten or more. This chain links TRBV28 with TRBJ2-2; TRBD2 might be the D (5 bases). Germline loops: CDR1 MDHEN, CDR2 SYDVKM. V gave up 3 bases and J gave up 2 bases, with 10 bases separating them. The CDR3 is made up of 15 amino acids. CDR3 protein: CASSFRTHNTGELFF. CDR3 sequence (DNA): TGTGCCAGCAGTTTTAGGACTCATAACACCGGGGAGCTGTTTTTT.

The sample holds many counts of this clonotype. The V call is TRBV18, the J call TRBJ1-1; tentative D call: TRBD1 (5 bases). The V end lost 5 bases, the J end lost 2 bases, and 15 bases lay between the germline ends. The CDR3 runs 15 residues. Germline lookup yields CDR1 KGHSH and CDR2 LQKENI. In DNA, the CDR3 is TGTGCCAGCTCATCGGGGGGTAGCGGTAACACTGAAGCTTTCTTT. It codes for CASSSGGSGNTEAFF.

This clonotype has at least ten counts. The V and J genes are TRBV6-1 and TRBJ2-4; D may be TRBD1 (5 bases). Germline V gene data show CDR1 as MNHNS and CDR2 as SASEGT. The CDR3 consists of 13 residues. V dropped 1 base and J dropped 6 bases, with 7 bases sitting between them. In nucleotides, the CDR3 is TGTGCCAGCAGTGAAGGACAGATAAACATTCAGTACTTC. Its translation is CASSEGQINIQYF.

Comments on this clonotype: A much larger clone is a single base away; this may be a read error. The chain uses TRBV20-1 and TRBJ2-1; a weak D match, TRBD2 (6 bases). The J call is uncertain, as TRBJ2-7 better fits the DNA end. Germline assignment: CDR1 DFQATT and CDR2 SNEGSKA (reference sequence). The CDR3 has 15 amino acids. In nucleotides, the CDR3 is TGCAGTGCTAGGGGGGGTGGACGTGCCAGCAATGAGCAGTACTTC. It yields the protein CSARGGGRASNEQYF.

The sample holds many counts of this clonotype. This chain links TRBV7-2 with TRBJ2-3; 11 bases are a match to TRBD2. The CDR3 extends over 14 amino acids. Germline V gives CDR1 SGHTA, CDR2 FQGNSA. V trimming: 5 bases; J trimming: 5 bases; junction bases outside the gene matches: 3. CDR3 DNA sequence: TGTGCCAGCAGCCCCCTAGCGGGGGGAGATACGCAGTATTTT. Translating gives CASSPLAGGDTQYF. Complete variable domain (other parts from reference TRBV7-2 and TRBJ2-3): GAGVSQSPSNKVTEKGKDVELRCDPISGHTALYWYRQSLGQGLEFLIYFQGNSAPDKSGLPSDRFSAERTGGSVSTLTIQRTQQEDSAVYLCASSPLAGGDTQYFGPGTRLTVL.

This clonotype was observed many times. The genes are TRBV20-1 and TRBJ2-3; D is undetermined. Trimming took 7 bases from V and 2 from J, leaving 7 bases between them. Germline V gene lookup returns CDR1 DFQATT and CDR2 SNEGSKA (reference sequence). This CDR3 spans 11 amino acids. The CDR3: CSGENTDTQYF. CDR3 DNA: TGCAGTGGTGAAAACACAGATACGCAGTATTTT.

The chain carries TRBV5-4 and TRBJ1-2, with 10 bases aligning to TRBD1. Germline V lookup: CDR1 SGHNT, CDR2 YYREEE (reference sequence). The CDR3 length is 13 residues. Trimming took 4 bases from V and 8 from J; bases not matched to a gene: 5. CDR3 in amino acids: CASSRQGAKGYTF. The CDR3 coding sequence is TGTGCCAGCAGCCGACAGGGGGCAAAGGGCTACACCTTC.

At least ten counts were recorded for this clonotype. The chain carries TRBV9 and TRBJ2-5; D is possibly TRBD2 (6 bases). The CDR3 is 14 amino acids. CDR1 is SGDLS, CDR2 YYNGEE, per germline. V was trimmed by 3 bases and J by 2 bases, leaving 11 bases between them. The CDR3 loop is CASSGGTVQETQYF. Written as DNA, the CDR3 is TGTGCCAGCAGCGGCGGGACGGTTCAAGAGACCCAGTACTTC.

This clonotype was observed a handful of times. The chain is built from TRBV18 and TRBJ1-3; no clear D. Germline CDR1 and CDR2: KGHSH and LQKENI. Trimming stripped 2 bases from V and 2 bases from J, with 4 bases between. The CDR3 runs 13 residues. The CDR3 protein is CASSPEPGNTIYF. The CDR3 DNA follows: TGTGCCAGCTCACCAGAGCCTGGAAACACCATATATTTT.

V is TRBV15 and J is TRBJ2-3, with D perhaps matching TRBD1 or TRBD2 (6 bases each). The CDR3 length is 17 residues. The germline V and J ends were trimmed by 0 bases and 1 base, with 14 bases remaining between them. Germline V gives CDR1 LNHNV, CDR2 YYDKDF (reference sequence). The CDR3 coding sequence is TGTGCCACCAGCAGAGATTCGGAGGGGGTTGGCACAGATACGCAGTATTTT. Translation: CATSRDSEGVGTDTQYF.

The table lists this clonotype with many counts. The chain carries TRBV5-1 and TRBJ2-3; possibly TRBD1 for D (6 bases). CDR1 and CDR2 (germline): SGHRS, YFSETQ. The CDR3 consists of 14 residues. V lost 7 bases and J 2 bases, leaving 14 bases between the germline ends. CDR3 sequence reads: CASLRDMNTDTQYF. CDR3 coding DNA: TGCGCCAGCCTACGGGACATGAACACAGATACGCAGTATTTT.

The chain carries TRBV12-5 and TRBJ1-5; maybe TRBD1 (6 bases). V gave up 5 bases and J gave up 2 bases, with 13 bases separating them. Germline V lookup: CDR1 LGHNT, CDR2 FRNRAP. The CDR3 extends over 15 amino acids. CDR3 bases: TGTGCTAGTGGTCCGGGGGCAACGGGCAATCAGCCCCAGCATTTT. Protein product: CASGPGATGNQPQHF.

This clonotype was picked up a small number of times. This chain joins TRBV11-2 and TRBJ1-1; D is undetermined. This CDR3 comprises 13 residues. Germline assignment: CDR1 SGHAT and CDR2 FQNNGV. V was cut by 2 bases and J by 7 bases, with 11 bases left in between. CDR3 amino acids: CASSLSSGSEAFF. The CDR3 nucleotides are TGTGCCAGCAGCTTATCCTCGGGCAGTGAAGCTTTCTTT.

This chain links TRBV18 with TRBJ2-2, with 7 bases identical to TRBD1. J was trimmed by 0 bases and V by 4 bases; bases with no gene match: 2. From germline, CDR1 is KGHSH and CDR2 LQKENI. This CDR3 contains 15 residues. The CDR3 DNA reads TGTGCCAGCTCACGGGACAGACCGAACACCGGGGAGCTGTTTTTT. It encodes CASSRDRPNTGELFF.

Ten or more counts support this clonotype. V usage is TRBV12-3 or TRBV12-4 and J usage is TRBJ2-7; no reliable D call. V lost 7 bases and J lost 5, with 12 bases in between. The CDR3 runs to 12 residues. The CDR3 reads CASTLGFNEQYF. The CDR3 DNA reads TGTGCCAGCACCCTCGGGTTCAACGAGCAGTACTTC.

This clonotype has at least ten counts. The chain's CDR3 is CASRRTGKVQPQHF. The CDR3 DNA sequence: TGTGCCAGCAGGCGGACAGGGAAGGTTCAGCCCCAGCATTTT. The chain carries TRBV28 and TRBJ1-5; 8 bases agree with TRBD1. Germline V CDR1 and CDR2: MDHEN, SYDVKM. This CDR3 contains 14 residues. Unmatched junction bases numbered 7, after V lost 6 bases and J lost 6 bases.

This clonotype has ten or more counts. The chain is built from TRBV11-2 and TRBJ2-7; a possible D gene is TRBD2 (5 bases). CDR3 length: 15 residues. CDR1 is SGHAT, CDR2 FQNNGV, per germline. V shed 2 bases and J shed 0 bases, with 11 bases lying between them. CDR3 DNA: TGTGCCAGCAGCTTAATCGAGCGGAGCTCCTACGAGCAGTACTTC. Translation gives CASSLIERSSYEQYF.

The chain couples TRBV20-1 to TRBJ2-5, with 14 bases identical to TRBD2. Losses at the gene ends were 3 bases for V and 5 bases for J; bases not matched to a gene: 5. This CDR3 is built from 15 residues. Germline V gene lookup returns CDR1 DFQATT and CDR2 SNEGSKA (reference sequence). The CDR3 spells CSARGTSGGGETQYF. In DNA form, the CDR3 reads TGCAGTGCTAGGGGGACTAGCGGGGGCGGGGAGACCCAGTACTTC.

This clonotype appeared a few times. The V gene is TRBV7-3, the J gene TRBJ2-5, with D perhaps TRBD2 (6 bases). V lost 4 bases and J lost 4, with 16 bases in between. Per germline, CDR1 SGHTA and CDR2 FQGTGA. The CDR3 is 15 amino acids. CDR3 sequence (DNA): TGTGCCAGCAGCTCAGCAGGAGGGGCCGGAGAGACCCAGTACTTC. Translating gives CASSSAGGAGETQYF. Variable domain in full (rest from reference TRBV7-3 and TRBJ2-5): GAGVSQTPSNKVTEKGKYVELRCDPISGHTALYWYRQSLGQGPEFLIYFQGTGAADDSGLPNDRFFAVRPEGSVSTLKIQRTERGDSAVYLCASSSAGGAGETQYFGPGTRLLVL.